The sequence of this T cell receptor (beta chain) was determined in a study of Graves' ophthalmopathy and Graves' hyperthyroidism. J gave up 3 bases and V 3 bases, and 4 bases lay outside the gene matches. Per the germline V gene, CDR1 is MGHRA and CDR2 is YSYEKL. The CDR3 spans 14 residues. This clonotype appeared many times. Amplification targeted the TCR beta CDR3 regions, with RNA transcripts as the source material. First-round RT-PCR with HTBI primers preceded a second-round multiplex PCR. TCRdb reprocessed the multiplex PCR reads via MiXCR and lists one record per CDR3 protein. The sample yields about 590,000 distinct CDR3 sequences, under 40% seen once.

Source material: peripheral blood or thyroid tissue (not recorded which). This TCR came from an adult man with Graves' hyperthyroidism. The chain carries TRBV4-1 and TRBJ1-2, with TRBD1 matching 7 bases. This CDR3 is CASSHRDRDYGYTF. CDR3 DNA sequence: TGCGCCAGCAGCCATCGGGACAGAGACTATGGCTACACCTTC.